Listed below are T cell receptor beta chains from one sample, sequenced in a study of blood T cell repertoires in COVID-19. The table came from immunoSEQ multiplex PCR; TCRdb's copy has only in-frame clones and leaves some out. The table includes 350,000 or so clones, roughly 87% detected once. The source material was PBMCs or T cells enriched from blood (not recorded which). Receptors originate from a woman in her thirties who had recovered from COVID-19. The CDR3 runs from the conserved cysteine through the conserved F or W. The D gene is left open where the match is weak. Only some rows state a clone size, as once, few, many or a class for expanded clones.

>14|TRBV5-1|NA|NA|TRBJ2-7
CASSLTGQNYEQYF
TGCGCCAGCAGCTTGACCGGACAGAACTACGAGCAGTACTTC
>19|TRBV4-1|NA|NA|TRBJ1-4
CASSQDTTPGLFYNEKLFF
TGCGCCAGCAGCCAGGACACAACCCCCGGGTTATTTTATAATGAAAAACTGTTTTTT
>14|TRBV2|NA|TRBD2|TRBJ2-2
CASSVAGGRGELFF
TGTGCCAGCAGTGTGGCGGGGGGGCGAGGGGAGCTGTTTTTT
>16|TRBV28|NA|NA|TRBJ1-4
CASSLAGTTTNEKLFF
TGTGCCAGCAGTTTAGCCGGGACTACAACTAATGAAAAACTGTTTTTT
>15|TRBV6-5|NA|TRBD2|TRBJ2-3
CASRPSGGYTDTQYF
TGTGCCAGCAGGCCTAGCGGGGGATACACAGATACGCAGTATTTT
>15|TRBV7-2|NA|TRBD1|TRBJ2-1
CASSFRQGSYNEQFF
TGTGCCAGCAGTTTTAGACAGGGCTCCTACAATGAGCAGTTCTTC
>14|TRBV19|few|NA|TRBJ2-2
CASSKGWFTGELFF
TGTGCCAGTAGCAAGGGGTGGTTCACCGGGGAGCTGTTTTTT
>13|TRBV2|NA|NA|TRBJ1-1
CASRQGGNTEAFF
TGTGCCAGCAGGCAGGGAGGGAACACTGAAGCTTTCTTT
>15|TRBV30|NA|TRBD1|TRBJ1-1
CAWRHYGQGDTEAFF
TGTGCCTGGAGACATTACGGACAGGGGGACACTGAAGCTTTCTTT
>15|TRBV2|NA|NA|TRBJ2-4
CASSPGQPTKNIQYF
TGTGCCAGCAGTCCCGGACAGCCAACCAAAAACATTCAGTACTTC
>16|TRBV14|NA|NA|TRBJ2-7
CASSQAQNRRGSEQYF
TGTGCCAGCAGCCAAGCTCAGAACAGGAGAGGAAGCGAGCAGTACTTC
>16|TRBV13|once|NA|TRBJ2-3
CASSLGGGRITDTQYF
TGTGCCAGCAGCTTAGGAGGGGGACGAATCACAGATACGCAGTATTTT
>15|TRBV19|few|NA|TRBJ2-7
CASSRDTESSYEQYF
TGTGCCAGTAGTCGGGACACCGAGAGCTCCTACGAGCAGTACTTC
>14|TRBV5-1|few|NA|TRBJ1-3
CASSLTGNRNTIYF
TGCGCCAGCAGCTTAACAGGCAATAGGAACACCATATATTTT
>14|TRBV2|NA|TRBD1|TRBJ1-2
CASSEGQGSYGYTF
TGTGCCAGCAGTGAGGGACAGGGGTCATATGGCTACACCTTC
>14|TRBV5-1|NA|NA|TRBJ2-2
CASSLAVSTGELFF
TGCGCCAGCAGCTTGGCCGTCAGCACCGGGGAGCTGTTTTTT
>14|TRBV6-5|NA|TRBD1|TRBJ2-7
CASSLGTGTYEQYF
TGTGCCAGCAGCCTCGGGACAGGGACGTACGAGCAGTACTTC
>12|TRBV28|few|NA|TRBJ1-1
CASSLSLSEAFF
TGTGCCAGCAGTTTATCCCTTAGTGAAGCTTTCTTT
>15|TRBV27|NA|TRBD1|TRBJ2-5
CASSGLQGAVETQYF
TGTGCCAGCAGTGGGCTACAGGGGGCGGTGGAGACCCAGTACTTC
>13|TRBV28|once|NA|TRBJ2-3
CASSQTSTDTQYF
TGTGCCAGCAGCCAAACTAGCACAGATACGCAGTATTTT
>11|TRBV20-1|NA|NA|TRBJ2-3
CSARRSDTQYF
TGCAGTGCTAGAAGAAGCGATACGCAGTATTTT
>16|TRBV6-4|NA|NA|TRBJ1-5
CASSVNRRPSRQPQHF
TGTGCCAGCAGCGTTAACAGGCGCCCCTCCCGTCAGCCCCAGCATTTT
>15|TRBV18|NA|NA|TRBJ1-4
CASSLHPGGEEKLFF
TGTGCCAGCTCACTACATCCAGGAGGAGAAGAAAAACTGTTTTTT
>16|TRBV4-3|NA|TRBD1|TRBJ1-2
CASSQRTGAAVGGYTF
TGCGCCAGCAGCCAGAGGACAGGGGCGGCGGTGGGTGGCTACACCTTC
>14|TRBV27|NA|NA|TRBJ1-2
CASSLTGSGYGYTF
TGTGCCAGCAGCCTAACAGGGTCAGGCTATGGCTACACCTTC
>17|TRBV5-4|NA|NA|TRBJ2-1
CASSSDSSSASYNEQFF
TGTGCCAGCAGCTCAGACTCCTCTAGCGCTTCCTACAATGAGCAGTTCTTC